This T cell receptor beta chain was documented in a study of vaccination and CD4 T cells after COVID-19. Overall study results and limits: Among convalescent patients, a median approximately 86% of reactive clones emerged only after vaccination.

Points on this clonotype: Its antigen is unknown. Sequence at one end of the junction differs from germline and may be a read error.

This sample's treatment: roughly nine-day PBMC culture with coronavirus spike peptide pools or control peptides (ViraFEST assay). ViraFEST used peptide pools to expand antigen-specific T cells before TCR sequencing. The CDR3 sequence is 15 residues long. Germline-derived CDR1 and CDR2 are SEHNR and FQNEAQ (reference sequence). Cultured CD4+ T cell DNA was sequenced using the Oncomine TCR Beta short-read assay. Each CDR3 protein is one row after TCRdb ran MiXCR on the PCR reads. Here the sample spans more than 9,500 distinct CDR3 sequences, roughly 44% being singletons. This clonotype originated in a human donor who had recovered from COVID-19. The genes are TRBV7-9 and TRBJ2-1; 9 positions match TRBD2. Sequenced material: CD4+ T cells from blood, cultured in vitro. CDR3 amino acids: CASSIAGVGFNEQFF. The CDR3, as DNA: TGTGCCAGCAGCATAGCGGGAGTGGGGTTCAATGAGCAGTTCTTC. The entire variable domain, with the rest obtained from reference TRBV7-9 and TRBJ2-1, is as follows: DTGVSQNPRHKITKRGQNVTFRCDPISEHNRLYWYRQTLGQGPEFLTYFQNEAQLEKSRLLSDRFSAERPKGSFSTLEIQRTEQGDSAMYLCASSIAGVGFNEQFFGPGTRLTVL.